The 28 T cell receptor beta chains below were found in one sample sequenced in a study of glioma-infiltrating T cells. Amplification of TCR alpha and beta CDR3 regions from RNA used iRepertoire nested multiplex PCR. TCRdb re-called the multiplex PCR reads through MiXCR, storing one row per CDR3 protein. Of 400,000 or so distinct CDR3 sequences detected, 41% appear once; the ten largest clones hold about 12%. Sample: glioma tissue, nonneoplastic brain tissue, or PBMCs (not recorded which). All receptors come from a human donor with low-grade glioma or glioblastoma, undergoing nonglioma brain surgery, or in good health (not recorded which).

This clonotype has a count of ten or more. The rearrangement joins TRBV20-1 to TRBJ2-7, with no clear D. V was cut by 6 bases and J by 2 bases, with 17 bases left in between. Germline-derived CDR1 and CDR2 are DFQATT and SNEGSKA (reference sequence). The CDR3 spans 14 residues. This CDR3 reads CSALDSRKAYEQYF. The DNA of the CDR3 is TGCAGTGCCCTCGACTCGCGGAAGGCCTACGAGCAGTACTTC.

V gene TRBV9 combines with J gene TRBJ2-3, with 7 nucleotides matching TRBD1. Trimming at V came to 3 bases and at J to 3 bases, leaving 7 bases not matched to a gene. Germline CDR1 reads SGDLS; CDR2 reads YYNGEE. CDR3 length: 15 residues. The chain's CDR3 is CASSASGTATDTQYF. The CDR3 bases are TGTGCCAGCAGCGCATCCGGGACAGCGACAGATACGCAGTATTTT. The full variable domain, with the rest looked up from reference TRBV9 and TRBJ2-3, is DSGVTQTPKHLITATGQRVTLRCSPRSGDLSVYWYQQSLDQGLQFLIQYYNGEERAKGNILERFSAQQFPDLHSELNLSSLELGDSALYFCASSASGTATDTQYFGPGTRLTVL.

This clonotype has just a few counts. J is TRBJ2-1 and V is TRBV7-9; the D is unclear. The CDR3 has 12 residues. CDR1 and CDR2 from the germline V gene are SEHNR and FQNEAQ (reference sequence). V was cut by 6 bases and J by 11 bases, with 14 bases left in between. The CDR3, as DNA: TGTGCCAGCAGACGGACCCAACCACAGCAGTTCTTC. This translates into CASRRTQPQQFF.

This clonotype was recorded at least ten times. J is TRBJ2-5 and V is TRBV28; 8 positions agree with TRBD1. The CDR3 loop spans 15 amino acids. V shed 5 bases, J shed 1 base, and the junction held 6 bases outside the gene matches. Germline assignment: CDR1 MDHEN and CDR2 SYDVKM. In nucleotides, the CDR3 is TGTGCCAGCAGTCCCACTACAGGGGGCCAAGAGACCCAGTACTTC. Protein product: CASSPTTGGQETQYF. The full variable domain, its missing parts supplied by reference TRBV28 and TRBJ2-5, is DVKVTQSSRYLVKRTGEKVFLECVQDMDHENMFWYRQDPGLGLRLIYFSYDVKMKEKGDIPEGYSVSREKKERFSLILESASTNQTSMYLCASSPTTGGQETQYFGPGTRLLVL.

In its sample, this clonotype was seen a few times. A read error may account for a junction end that differs from germline. V and J are TRBV6-1 and TRBJ1-1; D not certain. CDR1 is MNHNS, CDR2 SASEGT, per germline. This CDR3 region has 13 residues. CDR3 sequence: CASSSGPGTEAFF. Here the CDR3 DNA reads TGCGCCAGCAGTTCCGGACCCGGCACTGAAGCTTTCTTT.

The sample holds a few counts of this clonotype. This sequence joins TRBV3-1 and TRBJ2-1; D remains unclear. Per germline, CDR1 LGHDT and CDR2 YNNKEL (reference sequence). CDR3 length: 12 amino acids. Trimming took off 0 bases at V and 7 bases at J, with 4 bases between the two ends. CDR3 DNA: TGTGCCAGCAGCCAAGAGGAAAATGAGCAGTTCTTC. Protein product: CASSQEENEQFF.

The J gene is TRBJ2-4, the V gene TRBV7-3, with D possibly matching TRBD2 (6 bases). CDR1 is SGHTA and CDR2 is FQGTGA in the germline V gene. The length of the CDR3 is 13 residues. Trimming stripped 5 bases from V and 8 bases from J, with 13 bases between. The DNA of the CDR3 is TGTGCCAGCAGCCCTGAGGGAGGAGACATTCAGTACTTC. Translated, it gives CASSPEGGDIQYF.

Only a few counts were recorded for this clonotype. V usage is TRBV7-2 and J usage is TRBJ2-3; D is possibly TRBD2 (6 bases). Germline CDR1 reads SGHTA; CDR2 reads FQGNSA. This CDR3 has 15 amino acids. Trimming left V 4 bases short and J 3 bases short, with 14 bases between. CDR3 nucleotides: TGTGCCAGCAGCTCAGTCGGGGGTACGACAGATACGCAGTATTTT. Residues: CASSSVGGTTDTQYF. The full variable domain, with the rest looked up from reference TRBV7-2 and TRBJ2-3, is GAGVSQSPSNKVTEKGKDVELRCDPISGHTALYWYRQSLGQGLEFLIYFQGNSAPDKSGLPSDRFSAERTGGSVSTLTIQRTQQEDSAVYLCASSSVGGTTDTQYFGPGTRLTVL.

The sample holds a few counts of this clonotype. The rearrangement joins TRBV24-1 to TRBJ2-1, with 8 positions matching TRBD2. CDR1 and CDR2 from the germline V gene are KGHDR and SFDVKD. V gave up 5 bases and J gave up 1 base; unmatched junction bases: 6. The CDR3 spans 16 residues. In DNA form, the CDR3 reads TGTGCCACCAGTGTCGGACTAGCTGCGTCCTACAATGAGCAGTTCTTC. Translation gives CATSVGLAASYNEQFF.

This clonotype was recorded many times. The chain couples TRBV27 to TRBJ1-1; possible D gene TRBD1, 6 bases. This CDR3 spans 16 amino acids. The germline V gene has CDR1 MNHEY and CDR2 SMNVEV (reference sequence). V was shortened by 3 bases and J by 4 bases, with 18 bases between the two germline ends. The CDR3 sequence is CASSLYYREGGTEAFF. CDR3 nucleotide sequence: TGTGCCAGCAGTTTGTATTACAGGGAGGGCGGCACTGAAGCTTTCTTT.

A remark on this clonotype: With a much larger clone just one base away, this may be a read error. V is TRBV6-2 or TRBV6-3 and J is TRBJ2-4; D call uncertain. V was shortened by 5 bases and J by 9 bases, with 17 bases between the two germline ends. The CDR3 consists of 14 residues. Per germline, CDR1 MNHEY and CDR2 SVGEGT. The CDR3 region is CASSPLHRWGIQYF. The DNA of the CDR3 is TGTGCCAGCAGTCCATTACACCGATGGGGCATTCAGTACTTC.

For this clonotype: Possible read error: a much larger clone is one base away. The V call is TRBV28, the J call TRBJ2-3; tentative D call: TRBD2 (7 bases). Germline CDR1 reads MDHEN; CDR2 reads SYDVKM. This CDR3 has 19 amino acids. Here the CDR3 reads CASSFVTSLAAGGTDTKYF. The CDR3 coding sequence is TGTGCCAGCAGTTTTGTGACTAGTCTAGCGGCTGGGGGCACAGATACGAAGTATTTT. The variable domain in full, with the rest retrieved from reference TRBV28 and TRBJ2-3, is DVKVTQSSRYLVKRTGEKVFLECVQDMDHENMFWYRQDPGLGLRLIYFSYDVKMKEKGDIPEGYSVSREKKERFSLILESASTNQTSMYLCASSFVTSLAAGGTDTKYFGPGTRLTVL.

This clonotype was recorded many times. The chain combines TRBV6-1 with TRBJ2-1; D might be TRBD1 (6 bases). Germline-derived CDR1 and CDR2 are MNHNS and SASEGT. The CDR3 loop spans 12 amino acids. Trimming pared 2 bases from V and 12 bases from J, leaving 11 bases between. The CDR3 sequence: CASSEQGGRQFF. The CDR3 DNA follows: TGTGCCAGCAGTGAACAAGGGGGTAGGCAGTTCTTC.

V is TRBV20-1 and J is TRBJ2-1; a weak D match, TRBD1 (5 bases). The J call may be faulty, since TRBJ2-5 better matches the DNA end. The CDR3 spans 15 residues. Looked up from germline, CDR1 is DFQATT and CDR2 is SNEGSKA (reference sequence). CDR3: CSARLFKGFQETQYF. In DNA, the CDR3 is TGCAGTGCTAGGTTATTTAAGGGGTTCCAAGAGACCCAGTACTTC.

Only a few counts were recorded for this clonotype. V gene TRBV4-2 combines with J gene TRBJ2-1; D gene unclear. Per germline, CDR1 LGHNA and CDR2 YNFKEQ. Trimming shortened V by 1 base and J by 7 bases, and 14 bases separated the two germline ends. The CDR3 has 15 amino acids. The CDR3 sequence: CASSQAFRASNEQFF. The CDR3 DNA sequence: TGTGCCAGCAGCCAAGCTTTCCGGGCTAGTAATGAGCAGTTCTTC.

This sequence joins TRBV5-4 and TRBJ2-1; tentative D call: TRBD1 (5 bases). Per germline, CDR1 SGHNT and CDR2 YYREEE (reference sequence). The V end lost 0 bases, the J end lost 5 bases, and 12 bases lay between the germline ends. The CDR3 covers 15 residues. The CDR3 DNA follows: TGTGCCAGCAGCTTGGGGGGCAGCTCGGACAATGAGCAGTTCTTC. It yields the protein CASSLGGSSDNEQFF.

J is TRBJ2-7 and V is TRBV20-1; D gene ambiguous. The CDR3 loop spans 11 amino acids. Germline-derived CDR1 and CDR2 are DFQATT and SNEGSKA (reference sequence). The CDR3 loop reads CSVEQSYEQYF. In DNA, the CDR3 is TGCAGCGTTGAACAAAGCTACGAGCAGTACTTC.

DNA for the CDR3: TGTGCCAGCAGGCTCAGAGGGAGTGCGGACGAGCAGTACTTC. The encoded protein is CASRLRGSADEQYF. The chain has TRBV28 and TRBJ2-7; D is perhaps TRBD2 (5 bases). CDR1 and CDR2 (germline): MDHEN, SYDVKM. V dropped 6 bases and J dropped 5 bases, with 17 bases sitting between them. The CDR3 runs 14 residues.

A few counts support this clonotype. The chain uses TRBV3-1 and TRBJ2-7; D not resolved. This CDR3 region has 13 residues. The V end lost 4 bases, the J end lost 9 bases, and 16 bases lay between the germline ends. Germline V gene sequence: CDR1 LGHDT, CDR2 YNNKEL (reference sequence). CDR3 sequence: CASSLRNQRGQYF. The CDR3 coding sequence is TGTGCCAGCAGCCTCCGAAATCAACGTGGGCAGTACTTC.

In its sample, this clonotype was seen many times. The chain carries TRBV28 and TRBJ1-2; D remains ambiguous. Trimming shortened V by 2 bases and J by 4 bases, and 11 bases separated the two germline ends. This CDR3 is built from 14 residues. Germline V lookup: CDR1 MDHEN, CDR2 SYDVKM. As DNA, the CDR3 is TGTGCCAGCAGTTTAGAAGGCGCGAGCTATGGCTACACCTTC. Encoded protein: CASSLEGASYGYTF.

This clonotype was seen more than once but under ten times. The chain is built from TRBV4-1 and TRBJ2-7; 10 bases match TRBD2. Per the germline V gene, CDR1 is MGHRA and CDR2 is YSYEKL. Unmatched junction bases numbered 2, after V lost 2 bases and J lost 1 base. The CDR3 is made up of 15 amino acids. CDR3: CASSQLAGGSYEQYF. The CDR3 DNA reads as TGCGCCAGCAGCCAATTAGCGGGAGGATCCTACGAGCAGTACTTC.

This clonotype was counted only a few times. This chain uses TRBV28 with TRBJ2-7; D gene uncertain. The V gene's germline CDR1 is MDHEN and CDR2 SYDVKM. Trimming took off 5 bases at V and 6 bases at J, with 20 bases between the two ends. The CDR3 totals 15 residues. CDR3 sequence reads: CASSPPGVYTTEQYF. The CDR3 nucleotides read TGTGCCAGCAGTCCTCCCGGCGTTTACACCACCGAGCAGTACTTC.

Details on this clonotype: A much larger clone differs by one base, so this may be a read error. The J gene is TRBJ2-7, the V gene TRBV20-1, with TRBD2 matching over 7 bases. V lost 5 bases, J lost 5 bases, and 12 bases stayed unmatched. This CDR3 contains 14 residues. The germline CDR1 and CDR2 sequences are DFQATT and SNEGSKA (reference sequence). CDR3 nucleotides: TGCAGTGCTCATGACGAGGGGAGGGCCCACGAGCAGTACTTC. Its translation is CSAHDEGRAHEQYF.

This clonotype showed up just a few times. This chain uses TRBV12-3 or TRBV12-4 with TRBJ2-5, with D uncertain. The CDR3 has 13 amino acids. The V end was cut by 6 bases, the J end by 4 bases, with 12 bases between. CDR3 amino acids: CASSSQAGETQYF. In DNA, the CDR3 is TGTGCCAGCAGCTCGCAGGCCGGAGAGACCCAGTACTTC.

The genes are TRBV27 and TRBJ2-3, with a possible D match to TRBD1 (6 bases). There are 11 residues in the CDR3. Germline values: CDR1 MNHEY, CDR2 SMNVEV (reference sequence). Trimming shortened V by 7 bases and J by 8 bases, and 10 bases separated the two germline ends. The CDR3 DNA follows: TGTGCCAGCAATCTAGGGGGTACGCAGTATTTT. Translated: CASNLGGTQYF.

This clonotype has at least ten counts. V is TRBV27 and J is TRBJ2-1; unclear D gene. This CDR3 comprises 19 residues. Germline V CDR1 and CDR2: MNHEY, SMNVEV (reference sequence). V was cut by 6 bases and J by 3 bases, with 27 bases left in between. CDR3 loop: CASSPDHTFWKSDYNEQFF. CDR3 coding DNA: TGTGCCAGCAGCCCCGACCACACCTTTTGGAAAAGTGACTACAATGAGCAGTTCTTC.

On this clonotype: With a much larger clone just one base away, this may be a read error. The chain uses TRBV20-1 and TRBJ2-3, with 7 positions matching TRBD2. Germline CDR1 is DFQATT and CDR2 is SNEGSKA (reference sequence). CDR3 size: 13 residues. Trimming cost V 8 bases and J 5 bases; bases outside gene matches: 10. DNA of the CDR3: TGCAGTACTGGCGGGAGAGGCAAAGATACGCAGTATTTT. Translating it yields CSTGGRGKDTQYF.

The chain employs TRBV4-3 and TRBJ2-3; 16 bases fit TRBD2. V lost 6 bases, J lost 1 base, and 7 bases stayed unmatched. This CDR3 has 18 residues. Per germline, CDR1 LGHNA and CDR2 YSLEER. The CDR3 loop reads CASSPSGLAGGGTDTQYF. DNA of the CDR3: TGCGCCAGCAGTCCCTCGGGACTAGCGGGAGGGGGCACAGATACGCAGTATTTT.